This T cell receptor (beta chain) was retrieved from a study of T-cell reconstitution after alpha-beta-depleted transplantation in children (dated by TCRdb to about 2016). About the study as a whole: Using TCR repertoire profiling, the study followed T-cell immune reconstitution in a quantitative way in children after TCRalphabeta/CD19-depleted allogeneic hematopoietic cell transplantation. What the work shows at the level of the full study, not this receptor alone: The high TCRbeta diversity at day 60 in some patients was ascribed to recipient T cells and intrathymic progenitors that had survived conditioning. The frequencies of hyperexpanded clones fell over the following months, and after one year, T-cell counts and TCRbeta diversity were mostly attributed to newly produced T cells. The apparently early alphabetaT-cell count recovery about two months after transplant was reportedly dependent on only several hundred rapidly expanded clones derived from non-depleted graft cells.

Preparation of the library involved PCR. These reads were obtained on an Illumina HiSeq 2500. TCR library preparation used molecular barcoding, with unique molecular identifiers applied to normalize quantification of the TCRbeta repertoire. Through fastp at Q25 and MiXCR, TCRdb rebuilt clones from the public reads, retaining in-frame beta chains. Here each entry gathers all rows of one CDR3 protein and keeps the most common genes and DNA. Within this sample are 550,000 to 800,000 distinct CDR3 sequences, with approximately 14% of them counted one time only. 0.79% of the sample is in the top ten clones. For this clonotype: It has no known antigen specificity. Nothing much larger sits one base from this clone, and base qualities are not available.

From the cysteine up to the phenylalanine, the CDR3 has a length of 15 residues. Of the read, only the CDR3 DNA is kept; its 45 bases are in frame from base 1. Trimming costs V 8 bases and J 4 bases, and their ends lie 20 bases apart. In the germline V gene, CDR1 corresponds to MGHRA and CDR2 to YSYEKL. The sample's treatment or condition label, decoded: allogeneic hematopoietic cell transplantation with graft depleted of TCRalphabeta T cells and CD19 B cells. Transplant recipients were children who received TCRalphabeta/CD19-depleted allogeneic hematopoietic cell grafts. The receptor chain draws on TRBV4-1 and TRBJ2-5, with a tentative D gene TRBD2 over 5 matching bases. The sample was PBMCs, taken before TCRalphabeta/CD19-depleted stem cell transplant. The TCR originated in a girl aged 2 to 9 with congenital amegakaryocytic thrombocytopenia, due to receive a stem cell transplant. This receptor has the CDR3 CASGLEASRGETQYF. The base sequence is TGCGCCAGCGGCCTGGAGGCTAGCCGAGGAGAGACCCAGTACTTC.